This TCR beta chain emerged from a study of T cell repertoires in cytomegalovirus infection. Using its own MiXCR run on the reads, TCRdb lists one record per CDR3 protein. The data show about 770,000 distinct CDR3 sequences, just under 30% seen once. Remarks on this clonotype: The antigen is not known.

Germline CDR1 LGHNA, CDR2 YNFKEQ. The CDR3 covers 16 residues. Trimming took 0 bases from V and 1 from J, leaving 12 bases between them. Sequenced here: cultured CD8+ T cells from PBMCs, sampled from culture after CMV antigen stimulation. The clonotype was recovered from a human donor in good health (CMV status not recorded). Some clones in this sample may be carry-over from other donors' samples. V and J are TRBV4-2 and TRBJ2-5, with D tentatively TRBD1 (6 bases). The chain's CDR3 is CASSQDSTGIQETQYF. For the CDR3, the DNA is TGTGCCAGCAGCCAAGATAGCACAGGGATCCAAGAGACCCAGTACTTC.